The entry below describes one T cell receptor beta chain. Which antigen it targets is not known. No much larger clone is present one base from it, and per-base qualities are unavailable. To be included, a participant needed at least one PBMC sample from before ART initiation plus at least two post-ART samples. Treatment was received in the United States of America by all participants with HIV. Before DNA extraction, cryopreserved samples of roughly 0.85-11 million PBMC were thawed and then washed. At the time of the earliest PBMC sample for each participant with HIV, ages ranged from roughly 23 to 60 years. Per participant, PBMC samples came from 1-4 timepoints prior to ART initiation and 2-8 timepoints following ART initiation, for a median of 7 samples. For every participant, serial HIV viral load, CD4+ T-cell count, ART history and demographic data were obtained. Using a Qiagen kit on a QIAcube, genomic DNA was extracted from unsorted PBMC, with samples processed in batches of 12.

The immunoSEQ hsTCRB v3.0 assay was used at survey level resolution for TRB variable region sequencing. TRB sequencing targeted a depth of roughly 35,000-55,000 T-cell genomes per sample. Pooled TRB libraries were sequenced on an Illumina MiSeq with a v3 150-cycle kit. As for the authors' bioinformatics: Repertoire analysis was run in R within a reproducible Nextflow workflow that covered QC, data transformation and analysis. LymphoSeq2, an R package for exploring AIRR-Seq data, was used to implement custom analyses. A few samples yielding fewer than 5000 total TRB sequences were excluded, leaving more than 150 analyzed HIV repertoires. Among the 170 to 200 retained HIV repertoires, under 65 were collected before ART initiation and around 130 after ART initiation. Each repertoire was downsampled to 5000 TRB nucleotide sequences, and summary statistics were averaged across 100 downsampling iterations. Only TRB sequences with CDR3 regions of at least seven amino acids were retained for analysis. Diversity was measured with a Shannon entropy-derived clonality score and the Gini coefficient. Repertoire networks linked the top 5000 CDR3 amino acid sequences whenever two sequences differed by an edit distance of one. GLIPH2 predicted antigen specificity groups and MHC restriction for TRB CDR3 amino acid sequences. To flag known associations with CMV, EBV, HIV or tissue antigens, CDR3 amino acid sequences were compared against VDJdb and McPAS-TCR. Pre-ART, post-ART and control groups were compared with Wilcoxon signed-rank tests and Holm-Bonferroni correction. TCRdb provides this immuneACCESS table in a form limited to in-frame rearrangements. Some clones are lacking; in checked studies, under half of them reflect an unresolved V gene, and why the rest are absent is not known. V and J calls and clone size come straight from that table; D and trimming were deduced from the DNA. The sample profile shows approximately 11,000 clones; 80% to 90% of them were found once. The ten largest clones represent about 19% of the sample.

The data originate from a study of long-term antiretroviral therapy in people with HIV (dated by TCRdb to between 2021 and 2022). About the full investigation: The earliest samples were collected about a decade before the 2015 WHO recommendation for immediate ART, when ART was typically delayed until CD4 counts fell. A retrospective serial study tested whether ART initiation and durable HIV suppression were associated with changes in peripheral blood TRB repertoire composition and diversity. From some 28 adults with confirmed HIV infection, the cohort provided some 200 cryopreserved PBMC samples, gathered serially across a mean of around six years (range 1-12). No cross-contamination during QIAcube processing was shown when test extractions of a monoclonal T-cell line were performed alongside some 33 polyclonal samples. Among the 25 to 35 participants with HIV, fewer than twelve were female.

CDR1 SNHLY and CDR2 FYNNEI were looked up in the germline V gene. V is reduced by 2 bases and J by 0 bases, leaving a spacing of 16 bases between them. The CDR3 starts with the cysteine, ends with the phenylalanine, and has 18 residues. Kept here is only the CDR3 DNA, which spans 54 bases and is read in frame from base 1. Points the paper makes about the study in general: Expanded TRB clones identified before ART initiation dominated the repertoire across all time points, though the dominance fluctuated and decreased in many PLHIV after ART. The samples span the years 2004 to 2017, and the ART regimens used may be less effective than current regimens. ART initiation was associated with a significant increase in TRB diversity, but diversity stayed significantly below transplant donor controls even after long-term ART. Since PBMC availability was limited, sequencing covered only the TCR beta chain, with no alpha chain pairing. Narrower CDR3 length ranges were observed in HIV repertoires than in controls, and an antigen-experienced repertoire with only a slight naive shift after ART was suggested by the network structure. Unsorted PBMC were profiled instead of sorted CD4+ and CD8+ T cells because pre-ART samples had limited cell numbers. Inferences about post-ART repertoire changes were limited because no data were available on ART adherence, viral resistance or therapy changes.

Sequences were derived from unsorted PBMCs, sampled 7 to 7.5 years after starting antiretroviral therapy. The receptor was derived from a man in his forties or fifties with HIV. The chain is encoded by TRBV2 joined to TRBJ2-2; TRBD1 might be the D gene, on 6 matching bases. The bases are TGTGCCAGCAGTGAATTACCCTTAGGGACAACGAACACCGGGGAGCTGTTTTTT. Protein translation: CASSELPLGTTNTGELFF.